Each of the 15 T cell receptor beta chains below was sequenced from the same sample in a study of early T cells in non-severe SARS-CoV-2 infection. TCRdb processed the 5' RACE reads anew with MiXCR; each CDR3 protein has one entry. The sample holds tens of thousands of distinct CDR3 sequences, under 15% seen once. The specimen sequenced was whole blood. The source is an adult who was a healthcare worker with PCR-confirmed SARS-CoV-2 infection or an uninfected control (not recorded which).

The chain employs TRBV12-3 or TRBV12-4 and TRBJ2-3, with 14 bases matching TRBD2. The CDR3 spans 16 residues. J gave up 1 base and V 5 bases, and 2 bases lay outside the gene matches. The CDR3 bases are TGTGCCAGCAGTCCGGGACTAGCGGGGGGCACAGATACGCAGTATTTT. As protein: CASSPGLAGGTDTQYF.

This clonotype showed up many times. The chain's CDR3 is CASSVGQGHSYEQYF. The CDR3 DNA sequence: TGTGCCAGCAGCGTAGGGCAGGGGCACTCCTACGAGCAGTACTTC. The gene calls are TRBV9 and TRBJ2-7, with a tentative D call TRBD1 (6 bases). This CDR3 contains 15 residues. Germline lookup yields CDR1 SGDLS and CDR2 YYNGEE. Trimming cost V 0 bases and J 0 bases, with 10 bases left between them.

This clonotype was counted ten times or more. The chain employs TRBV25-1 and TRBJ1-2, with 10 bases matching TRBD1. Germline V CDR1 and CDR2: MGHDK, SYGVNS. Trimming removed 3 bases from V and 7 bases from J; junction bases left unmatched: 5. The CDR3 has 14 amino acids. CDR3 DNA sequence: TGTGCCAGCAGTGACGACAGGGGGCTATCTGGCTACACCTTC. Amino acid sequence: CASSDDRGLSGYTF.

This clonotype showed up many times. The CDR3 DNA follows: TGTGCCAGCAGTCCGAGGACAGGTTTCTATGGCTACACCTTC. This encodes CASSPRTGFYGYTF. This chain connects TRBV12-3 or TRBV12-4 to TRBJ1-2, with 7 bases aligning to TRBD1. V lost 5 bases to trimming and J lost 4 bases; unmatched junction nucleotides: 7. The CDR3 consists of 14 residues.

There are many counts of this clonotype. The rearrangement uses TRBV7-8 and TRBJ1-6; D is perhaps TRBD1 (5 bases). V gave up 1 base and J gave up 10 bases, with 11 bases separating them. The CDR3 contains 14 residues. Germline V gene sequence: CDR1 SGHVS, CDR2 FQNEAQ. CDR3 sequence reads: CASSLGRGPSPLHF. The CDR3, as DNA: TGTGCCAGCAGCTTAGGGAGGGGTCCCTCACCCCTCCACTTT.

This clonotype was observed at least ten times. The V gene is TRBV5-1, the J gene TRBJ1-5, with D possibly TRBD1 on 6 matching bases. In germline, CDR1 is SGHRS, CDR2 YFSETQ. This CDR3 spans 14 amino acids. V was clipped by 4 bases and J by 5 bases, with 13 bases between them. This CDR3 is CASSLDSQDQPQHF. For the CDR3, the DNA is TGCGCCAGCAGCCTGGACAGCCAAGATCAGCCCCAGCATTTT.

The rearrangement links TRBV7-6 to TRBJ2-1, with D possibly matching TRBD1 (6 bases). CDR3 length: 12 amino acids. Trimming removed 4 bases at V and 8 bases at J, with 9 bases between. CDR1 and CDR2 from the germline V gene are SGHVS and FNYEAQ. DNA of the CDR3: TGTGCCAGCAGCTATTCAGGGGATGAGCAGTTCTTC. It yields the protein CASSYSGDEQFF.

This clonotype was recorded at least ten times. The rearrangement joins TRBV7-6 to TRBJ1-3; 9 nucleotides align to TRBD1. Germline V gene lookup returns CDR1 SGHVS and CDR2 FNYEAQ. V was clipped by 4 bases and J by 0 bases; unmatched bases: 7. The CDR3 totals 17 residues. The CDR3 region is CASSSYRGPSSGNTIYF. The CDR3 coding sequence is TGTGCCAGCAGCTCTTACAGGGGGCCAAGCTCTGGAAACACCATATATTTT.

Turning to this clonotype: A much larger clone sits a single nucleotide away, making a read error possible. The CDR3 DNA reads as TGTGCCAGCAGATTAGGGGGGGCAGGACCCCTCCACTTT. Amino acids: CASRLGGAGPLHF. The chain links TRBV12-3 or TRBV12-4 to TRBJ1-6, with a tentative D call TRBD1 (6 bases). This CDR3 is 13 amino acids long.

The J gene is TRBJ2-7, the V gene TRBV5-1, with 7 positions matching TRBD2. The CDR3 sequence is 13 residues long. Germline values: CDR1 SGHRS, CDR2 YFSETQ. Losses at the gene ends were 0 bases for V and 7 bases for J; bases not matched to a gene: 4. CDR3 nucleotides: TGCGCCAGCAGCTTGGCGGCTAGCGGAGAGCAGTACTTC. As protein: CASSLAASGEQYF.

The rearrangement joins TRBV12-5 to TRBJ2-7; 9 positions match TRBD1. The trim removed 2 bases at V and 4 bases at J, leaving 3 bases unmatched. CDR1 and CDR2 (germline): LGHNT, FRNRAP. The CDR3 has 14 residues. CDR3 region: CASGLPGQGYEQYF. CDR3 nucleotides: TGTGCTAGTGGTTTGCCGGGACAGGGTTACGAGCAGTACTTC.

The CDR3 region is CASKGLGVEQYF. Here the CDR3 DNA reads TGTGCCAGTAAAGGCCTCGGGGTCGAGCAGTACTTC. V is TRBV19 and J is TRBJ2-7; a possible D gene is TRBD2 (5 bases). V gave up 7 bases and J gave up 6 bases, with 13 bases separating them. Germline CDR1 reads LNHDA; CDR2 reads SQIVND (reference sequence). The CDR3 sequence is 12 residues long.

In nucleotides, the CDR3 is TGTGCCAAAGGCCCGAAAAACATTCAGTACTTC. It is translated as CAKGPKNIQYF. The chain has TRBV2 and TRBJ2-4; D ambiguous. Germline V lookup: CDR1 SNHLY, CDR2 FYNNEI. The CDR3 length is 11 residues. V lost 10 bases and J lost 4, with 8 bases in between.

This clonotype was counted between two and nine times. The chain links TRBV11-2 to TRBJ2-6; possibly TRBD2 for D (5 bases). CDR1 and CDR2 from the germline V gene are SGHAT and FQNNGV. This CDR3 spans 17 amino acids. Trimming removed 1 base at V and 0 bases at J, with 10 bases between. The CDR3 DNA is TGTGCCAGCAGCTTAGTAGGGAGAAGCTCTGGGGCCAACGTCCTGACTTTC. It codes for CASSLVGRSSGANVLTF.

The chain employs TRBV7-2 and TRBJ2-1; a weak D match, TRBD1 (5 bases). The CDR3 consists of 15 residues. Germline values: CDR1 SGHTA, CDR2 FQGNSA. The V end was cut by 1 base, the J end by 9 bases, with 16 bases between. CDR3 loop: CASSLEGRASPEQFF. For the CDR3, the DNA is TGTGCCAGCAGCTTAGAGGGCAGGGCCTCACCTGAGCAGTTCTTC.